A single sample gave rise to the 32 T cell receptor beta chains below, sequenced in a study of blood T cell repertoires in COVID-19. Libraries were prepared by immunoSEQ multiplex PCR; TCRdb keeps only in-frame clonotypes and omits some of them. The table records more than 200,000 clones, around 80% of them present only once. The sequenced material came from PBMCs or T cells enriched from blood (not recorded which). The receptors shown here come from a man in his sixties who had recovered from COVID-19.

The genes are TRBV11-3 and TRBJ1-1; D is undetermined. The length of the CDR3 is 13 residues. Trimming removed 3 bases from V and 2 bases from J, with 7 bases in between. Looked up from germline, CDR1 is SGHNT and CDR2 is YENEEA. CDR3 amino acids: CASSFPRNTEAFF. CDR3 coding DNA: TGTGCCAGCAGCTTCCCCCGTAACACTGAAGCTTTCTTT.

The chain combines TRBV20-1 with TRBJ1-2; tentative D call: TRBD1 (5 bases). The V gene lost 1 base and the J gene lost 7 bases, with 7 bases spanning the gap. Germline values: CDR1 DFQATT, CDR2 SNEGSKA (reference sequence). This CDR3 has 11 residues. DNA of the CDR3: TGCAGTGCTAGAGTGGGGGGTGGCTACACCTTC. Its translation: CSARVGGGYTF.

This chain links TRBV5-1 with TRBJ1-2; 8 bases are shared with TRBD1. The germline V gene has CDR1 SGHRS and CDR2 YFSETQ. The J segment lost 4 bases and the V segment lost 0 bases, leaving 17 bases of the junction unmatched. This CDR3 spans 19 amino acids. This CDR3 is CASSLEGSWGPGQGYGYTF. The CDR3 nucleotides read TGCGCCAGCAGCTTGGAAGGGTCCTGGGGCCCAGGACAGGGCTATGGCTACACCTTC. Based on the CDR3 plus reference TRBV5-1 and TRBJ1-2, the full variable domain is KAGVTQTPRYLIKTRGQQVTLSCSPISGHRSVSWYQQTPGQGLQFLFEYFSETQRNKGNFPGRFSGRQFSNSRSEMNVSTLELGDSALYLCASSLEGSWGPGQGYGYTFGSGTRLTVV.

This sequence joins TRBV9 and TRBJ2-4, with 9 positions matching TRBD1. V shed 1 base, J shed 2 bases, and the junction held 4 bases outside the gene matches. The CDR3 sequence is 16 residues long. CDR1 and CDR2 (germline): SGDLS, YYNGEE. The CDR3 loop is CASSVTGTGSKNIQYF. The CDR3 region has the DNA TGTGCCAGCAGCGTAACTGGGACAGGGTCCAAAAACATTCAGTACTTC.

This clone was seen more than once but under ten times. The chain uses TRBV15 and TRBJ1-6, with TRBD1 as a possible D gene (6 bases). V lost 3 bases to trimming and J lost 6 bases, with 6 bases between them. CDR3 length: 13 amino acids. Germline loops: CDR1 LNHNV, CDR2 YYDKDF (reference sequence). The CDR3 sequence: CATSRDSNSPLHF. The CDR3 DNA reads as TGTGCCACCAGCAGGGACAGTAATTCACCCCTCCACTTT.

The CDR3: CASSELEVGYTF. CDR3 DNA sequence: TGTGCCAGCAGTGAGCTGGAGGTTGGCTACACCTTC. V and J are TRBV2 and TRBJ1-2; no definite D call. Trimming cost V 3 bases and J 7 bases, with 9 bases left between them. The CDR3 consists of 12 residues. The V gene's germline CDR1 is SNHLY and CDR2 FYNNEI.

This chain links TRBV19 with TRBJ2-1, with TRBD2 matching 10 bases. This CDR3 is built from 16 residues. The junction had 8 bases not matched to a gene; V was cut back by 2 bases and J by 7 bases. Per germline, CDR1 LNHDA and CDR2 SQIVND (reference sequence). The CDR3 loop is CASSIPQRGGSNEQFF. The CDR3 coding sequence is TGTGCCAGTAGTATACCCCAGCGGGGGGGGTCAAATGAGCAGTTCTTC. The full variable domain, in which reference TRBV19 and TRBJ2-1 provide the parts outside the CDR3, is DGGITQSPKYLFRKEGQNVTLSCEQNLNHDAMYWYRQDPGQGLRLIYYSQIVNDFQKGDIAEGYSVSREKKESFPLTVTSAQKNPTAFYLCASSIPQRGGSNEQFFGPGTRLTVL.

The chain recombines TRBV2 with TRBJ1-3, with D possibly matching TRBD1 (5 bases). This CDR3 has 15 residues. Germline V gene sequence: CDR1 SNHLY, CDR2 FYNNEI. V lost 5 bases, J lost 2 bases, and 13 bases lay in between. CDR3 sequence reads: CASSSAGETGNTIYF. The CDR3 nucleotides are TGTGCCAGCAGTTCCGCGGGGGAAACTGGAAACACCATATATTTT. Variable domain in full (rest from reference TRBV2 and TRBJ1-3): EPEVTQTPSHQVTQMGQEVILRCVPISNHLYFYWYRQILGQKVEFLVSFYNNEISEKSEIFDDQFSVERPDGSNFTLKIRSTKLEDSAMYFCASSSAGETGNTIYFGEGSWLTVV.

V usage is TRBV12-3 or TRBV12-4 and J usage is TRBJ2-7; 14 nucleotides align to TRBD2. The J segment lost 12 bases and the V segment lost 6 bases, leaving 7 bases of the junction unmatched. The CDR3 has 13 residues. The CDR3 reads CASSRLAGGHLYF. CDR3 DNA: TGTGCCAGCAGCCGACTAGCGGGGGGGCATCTGTACTTC.

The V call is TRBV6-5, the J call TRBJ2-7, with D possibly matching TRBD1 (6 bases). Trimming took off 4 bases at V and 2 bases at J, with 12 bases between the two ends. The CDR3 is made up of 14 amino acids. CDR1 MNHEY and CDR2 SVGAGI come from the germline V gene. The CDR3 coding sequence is TGTGCCAGCAGTTTCCGAACAGGGACCTACGAGCAGTACTTC. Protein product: CASSFRTGTYEQYF.

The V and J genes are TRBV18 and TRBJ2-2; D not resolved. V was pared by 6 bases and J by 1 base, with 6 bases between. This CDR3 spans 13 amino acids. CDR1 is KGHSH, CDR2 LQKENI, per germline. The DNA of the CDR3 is TGTGCCAGCTCCTGGCAGAACACCGGGGAGCTGTTTTTT. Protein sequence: CASSWQNTGELFF.

This CDR3 reads CASSPSAAYNEQFF. The CDR3 nucleotides read TGTGCCAGCTCACCGTCAGCGGCCTACAATGAGCAGTTCTTC. The chain has TRBV18 and TRBJ2-1, with a weak D call TRBD2 (5 bases). Trimming cost V 3 bases and J 2 bases, with 8 bases left between them. From germline, CDR1 is KGHSH and CDR2 LQKENI. The CDR3 has 14 amino acids.

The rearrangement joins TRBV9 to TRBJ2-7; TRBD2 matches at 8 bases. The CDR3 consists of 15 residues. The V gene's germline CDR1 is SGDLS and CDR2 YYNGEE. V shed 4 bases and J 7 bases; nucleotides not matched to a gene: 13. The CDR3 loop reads CASSPRSSGAREQYF. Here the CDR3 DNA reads TGTGCCAGCAGCCCCCGTAGTAGCGGGGCTCGGGAGCAGTACTTC.

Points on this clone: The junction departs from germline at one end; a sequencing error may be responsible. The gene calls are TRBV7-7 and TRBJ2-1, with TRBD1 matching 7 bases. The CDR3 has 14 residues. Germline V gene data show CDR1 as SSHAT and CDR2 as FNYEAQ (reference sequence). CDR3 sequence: CASSFGQEGYEQFF. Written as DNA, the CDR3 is TGTGCTAGCAGCTTCGGACAGGAAGGTTATGAGCAGTTCTTC. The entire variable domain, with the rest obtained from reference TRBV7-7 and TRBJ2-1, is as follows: GAGVSQSPRYKVTKRGQDVTLRCDPISSHATLYWYQQALGQGPEFLTYFNYEAQPDKSGLPSDRFSAERPEGSISTLTIQRTEQRDSAMYRCASSFGQEGYEQFFGPGTRLTVL.

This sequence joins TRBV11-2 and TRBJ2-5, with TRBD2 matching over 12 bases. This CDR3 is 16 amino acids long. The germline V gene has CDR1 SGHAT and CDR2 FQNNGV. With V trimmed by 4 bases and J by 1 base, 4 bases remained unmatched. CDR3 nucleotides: TGTGCCAGCAGCTGGGGACTAGCGGGCGGCCAAGAGACCCAGTACTTC. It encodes CASSWGLAGGQETQYF.

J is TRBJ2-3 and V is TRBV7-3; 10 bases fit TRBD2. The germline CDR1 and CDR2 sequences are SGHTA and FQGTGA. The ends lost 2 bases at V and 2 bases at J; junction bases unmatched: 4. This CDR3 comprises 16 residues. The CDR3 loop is CASSLHSGGPTDTQYF. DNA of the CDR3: TGTGCCAGCAGCTTACATAGCGGGGGGCCCACAGATACGCAGTATTTT.

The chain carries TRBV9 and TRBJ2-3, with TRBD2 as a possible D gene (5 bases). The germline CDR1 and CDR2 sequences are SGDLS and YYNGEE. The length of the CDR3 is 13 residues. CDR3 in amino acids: CVRGGPKHSTQYF. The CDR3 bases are TGTGTCCGGGGTGGCCCAAAACACAGTACGCAGTATTTT.

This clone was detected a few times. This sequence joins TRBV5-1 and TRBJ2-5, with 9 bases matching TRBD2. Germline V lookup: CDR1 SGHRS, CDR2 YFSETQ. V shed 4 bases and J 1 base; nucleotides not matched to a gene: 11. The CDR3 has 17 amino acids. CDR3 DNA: TGCGCCAGCAGCCTCTCGCGTAGTAGCGGGGGCCAAGAGACCCAGTACTTC. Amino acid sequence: CASSLSRSSGGQETQYF.

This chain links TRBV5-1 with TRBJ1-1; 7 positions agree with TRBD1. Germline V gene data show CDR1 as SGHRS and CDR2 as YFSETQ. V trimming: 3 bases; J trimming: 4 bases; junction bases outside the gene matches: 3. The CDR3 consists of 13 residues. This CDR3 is CASSWTGSTEAFF. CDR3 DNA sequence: TGCGCCAGCAGCTGGACAGGTTCCACTGAAGCTTTCTTT. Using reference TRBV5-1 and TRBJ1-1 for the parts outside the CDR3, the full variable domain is KAGVTQTPRYLIKTRGQQVTLSCSPISGHRSVSWYQQTPGQGLQFLFEYFSETQRNKGNFPGRFSGRQFSNSRSEMNVSTLELGDSALYLCASSWTGSTEAFFGQGTRLTVV.

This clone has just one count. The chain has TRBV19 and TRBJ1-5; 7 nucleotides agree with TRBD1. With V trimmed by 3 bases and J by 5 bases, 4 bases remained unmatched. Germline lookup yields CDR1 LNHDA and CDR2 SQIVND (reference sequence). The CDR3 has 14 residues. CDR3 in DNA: TGTGCCAGTAGTATGACAGGGATTCATCAGCCCCAGCATTTT. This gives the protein CASSMTGIHQPQHF.

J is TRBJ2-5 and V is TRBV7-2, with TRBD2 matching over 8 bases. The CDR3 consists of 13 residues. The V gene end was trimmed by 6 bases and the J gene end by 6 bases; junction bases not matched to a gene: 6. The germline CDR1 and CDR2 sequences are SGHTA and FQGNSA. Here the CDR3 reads CASRDGGVQTQYF. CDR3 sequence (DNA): TGTGCCAGCAGGGACGGGGGGGTACAGACCCAGTACTTC.

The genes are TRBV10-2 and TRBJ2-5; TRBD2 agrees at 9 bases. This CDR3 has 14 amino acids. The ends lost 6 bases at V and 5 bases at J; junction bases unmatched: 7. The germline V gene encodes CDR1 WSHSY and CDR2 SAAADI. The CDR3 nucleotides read TGCGCCAGCAGGCCGGGACTAGCCGTCGAGACCCAGTACTTC. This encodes CASRPGLAVETQYF.

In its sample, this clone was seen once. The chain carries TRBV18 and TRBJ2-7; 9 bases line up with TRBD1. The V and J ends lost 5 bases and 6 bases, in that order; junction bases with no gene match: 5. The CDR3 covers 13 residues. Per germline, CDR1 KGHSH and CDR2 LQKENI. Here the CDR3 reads CASSGTGFGEQYF. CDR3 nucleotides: TGTGCCAGCTCAGGGACAGGGTTTGGCGAGCAGTACTTC.

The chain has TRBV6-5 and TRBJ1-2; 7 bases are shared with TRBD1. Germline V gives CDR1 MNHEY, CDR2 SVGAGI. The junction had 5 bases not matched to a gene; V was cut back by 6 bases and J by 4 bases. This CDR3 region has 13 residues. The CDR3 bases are TGTGCCAGCAGCAAAGACAGGGCCTATGGCTACACCTTC. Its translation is CASSKDRAYGYTF.

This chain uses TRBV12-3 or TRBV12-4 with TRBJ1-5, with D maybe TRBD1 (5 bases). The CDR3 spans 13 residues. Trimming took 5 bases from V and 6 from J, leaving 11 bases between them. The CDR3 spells CASSNTGFQPQHF. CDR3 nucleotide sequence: TGTGCCAGCAGTAATACAGGCTTTCAGCCCCAGCATTTT.

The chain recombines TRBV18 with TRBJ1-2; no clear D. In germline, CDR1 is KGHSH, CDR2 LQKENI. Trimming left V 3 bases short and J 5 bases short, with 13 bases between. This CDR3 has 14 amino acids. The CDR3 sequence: CASSPSPEGYGYTF. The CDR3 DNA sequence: TGTGCCAGCTCACCTTCTCCAGAGGGTTATGGCTACACCTTC.

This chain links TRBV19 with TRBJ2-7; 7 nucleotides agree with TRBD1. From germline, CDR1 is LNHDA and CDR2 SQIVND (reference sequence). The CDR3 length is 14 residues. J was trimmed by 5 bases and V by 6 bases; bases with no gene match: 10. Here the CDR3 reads CASSPRQGRDEQYF. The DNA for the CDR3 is TGTGCCAGTAGCCCTAGACAGGGTAGGGACGAGCAGTACTTC.

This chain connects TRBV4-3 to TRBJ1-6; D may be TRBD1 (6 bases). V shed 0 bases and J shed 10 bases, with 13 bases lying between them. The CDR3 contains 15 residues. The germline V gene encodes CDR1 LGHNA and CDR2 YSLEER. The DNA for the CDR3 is TGCGCCAGCAGCCAAGAATGGAACAGGGCCTCACCCCTCCACTTT. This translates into CASSQEWNRASPLHF.

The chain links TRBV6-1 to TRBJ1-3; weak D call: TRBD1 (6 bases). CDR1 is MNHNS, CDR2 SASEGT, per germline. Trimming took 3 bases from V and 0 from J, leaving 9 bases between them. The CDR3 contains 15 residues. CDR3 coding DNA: TGTGCCAGCAGTGAGGACAGCTTCTCTGGAAACACCATATATTTT. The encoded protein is CASSEDSFSGNTIYF.

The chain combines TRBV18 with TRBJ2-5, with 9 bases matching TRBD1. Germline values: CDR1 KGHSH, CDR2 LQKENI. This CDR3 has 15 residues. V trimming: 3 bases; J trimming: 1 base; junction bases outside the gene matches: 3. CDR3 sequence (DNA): TGTGCCAGCTCACCCGGGACAGGGATCCAAGAGACCCAGTACTTC. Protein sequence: CASSPGTGIQETQYF.

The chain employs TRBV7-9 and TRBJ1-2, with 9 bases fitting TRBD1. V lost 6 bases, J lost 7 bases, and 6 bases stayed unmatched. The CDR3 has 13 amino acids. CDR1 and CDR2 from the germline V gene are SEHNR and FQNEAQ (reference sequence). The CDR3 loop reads CASRPTGGGGYTF. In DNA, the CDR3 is TGTGCCAGCAGGCCTACAGGGGGCGGTGGCTACACCTTC.

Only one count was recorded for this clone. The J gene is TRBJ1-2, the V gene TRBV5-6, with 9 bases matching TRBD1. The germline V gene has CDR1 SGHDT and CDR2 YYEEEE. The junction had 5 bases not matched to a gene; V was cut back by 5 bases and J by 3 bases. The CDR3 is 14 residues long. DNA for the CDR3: TGTGCCAGCAGACGGACAGGGGAGGACTATGGCTACACCTTC. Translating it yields CASRRTGEDYGYTF.